This T cell receptor (beta chain) stems from a study of T-cell reconstitution after alpha-beta-depleted transplantation in children. Study observations and caveats: Several hundred expanded graft clones reportedly gave rise to the alpha-beta T cells present about two months after transplant. Where some patients showed high TCRbeta diversity at day 60, it came from recipient T cells and thymic progenitors that had survived. A year had passed since transplant, and T-cell counts and diversity by then came mostly from newly produced T cells.

The CDR3 spans 16 residues. V lost 2 bases to trimming and J lost 2 bases; unmatched junction nucleotides: 5. Germline loops: CDR1 SGHTA, CDR2 FQGNSA. Library preparation (for TCRbeta) was performed with unique molecular identifiers. TCRdb independently ran MiXCR on the PCR reads; one entry per CDR3 protein. Here the sample spans hundreds of thousands of distinct CDR3 sequences, 20% to 25% being singletons. This clonotype was counted once. Antigen specificity is unknown. The rearrangement uses TRBV7-2 and TRBJ2-2, with 7 positions matching TRBD1. The sample in question was PBMCs, mostly from graft donor cells, obtained 360 days after TCRalphabeta/CD19-depleted stem cell transplant. The sequence was obtained from a boy younger than two who had a stem cell transplant for acute myeloid leukemia, so the T cells may come from the graft donor. CDR3 residues: CASSLSRDSNTGELFF. The CDR3 nucleotides are TGTGCCAGCAGCTTAAGTCGGGACAGTAACACCGGGGAGCTGTTTTTT.